This T cell receptor beta chain was sequenced during a study of T cells in Graves' hyperthyroidism and ophthalmopathy. Overall study context: Peripheral blood collection took place at initial diagnosis, before any treatment. Study results and caveats: Most thyroid clonotypes expanded above 0.001 appeared in blood too.

Amplified TCR beta CDR3 regions derived from RNA transcripts. The HTBI set primed first-round TCR CDR3 RT-PCR. TCRdb used MiXCR to reprocess the multiplex PCR reads, holding one entry per CDR3 protein. Here the sample spans 450,000 to 550,000 distinct CDR3 sequences, around 22% being singletons. Germline loops: CDR1 SGHRS, CDR2 YFSETQ. CDR3 size: 16 residues. Losses at the gene ends were 0 bases for V and 5 bases for J; bases not matched to a gene: 6. The study included ophthalmopathy patients with Clinical Activity Score at least 3, NOSPECS grade at least 4 and duration under 3 months. Uncontrolled infection, other autoimmune disease, pregnancy or lactation excluded patients. There are many counts of this clonotype. Its target is unknown.

This receptor was taken from a woman aged 25 to 39 with Graves' ophthalmopathy. The sequenced sample was blood. V and J are TRBV5-1 and TRBJ1-5; TRBD1 matches 9 bases. The CDR3 here is CASSLEGQGGDQPQHF. The DNA for the CDR3 is TGCGCCAGCAGCTTGGAGGGACAGGGCGGTGATCAGCCCCAGCATTTT.